These T cell receptor beta chains were read from a single sample in a study of shared clonotypes between healthy human individuals. Sequencing was performed with immunoSEQ multiplex PCR; in TCRdb, only in-frame clones are kept and a portion is missing. Of hundreds of thousands of clones in the sample, about three quarters were seen once. The sequencing input was memory CD4+ T cells sorted from blood. Receptors were obtained from a woman aged 25 to 39 in good health. CDR3s include the opening cysteine and the closing phenylalanine or tryptophan. A D gene is named only where the DNA matches it firmly. The size of a clone is reported for some rows only, either as once, few or many, or as a class for expanded clones.

J gene	clone size	D gene	CDR3 length	V gene	CDR3 protein	CDR3 DNA
TRBJ1-2	.	.	14	TRBV28	CASSRKARPGGYTF	TGTGCCAGCAGTCGTAAGGCCCGCCCGGGGGGCTACACCTTC
TRBJ1-1	.	TRBD1	13	TRBV30	CACQPPGGTEAFF	TGTGCCTGCCAACCGCCAGGGGGTACTGAAGCTTTCTTT
TRBJ2-2	.	TRBD1	18	TRBV7-8	CASSTRNRGFANTGELFF	TGTGCCAGCAGCACCCGGAACAGGGGGTTCGCGAACACCGGGGAGCTGTTTTTT
TRBJ1-3	.	TRBD1	15	TRBV28	CASSTGTGSGNTIYF	TGTGCCAGCAGCACCGGGACAGGCTCTGGAAACACCATATATTTT
TRBJ2-3	few	.	16	TRBV2	CASRPYTPGGTDTQYF	TGTGCCAGCAGACCATACACCCCTGGGGGCACAGATACGCAGTATTTT
TRBJ2-3	many	TRBD2	16	TRBV5-1	CASSEVAGVGTDTQYF	TGCGCCAGCAGTGAGGTAGCGGGAGTTGGCACAGATACGCAGTATTTT
TRBJ1-4	.	.	14	TRBV5-1	CASSSDGINEKLFF	TGCGCCAGCAGCTCGGACGGAATAAATGAAAAACTGTTTTTT
TRBJ2-7	.	TRBD2	13	TRBV29-1	CSLRVLAEWKQYF	TGCAGCCTCCGGGTGCTAGCGGAGTGGAAACAGTACTTC
TRBJ2-1	once	.	15	TRBV19	CASSIGTEIINEQFF	TGTGCCAGTAGTATCGGGACTGAAATAATCAATGAGCAGTTCTTC
TRBJ2-1	.	.	13	TRBV5-6	CASSGAQWNEQFF	TGTGCCAGCAGCGGAGCACAGTGGAATGAGCAGTTCTTC
TRBJ2-1	.	TRBD2	15	TRBV5-1	CASSLDLAGGNEQFF	TGCGCCAGCAGCTTGGACCTAGCGGGAGGTAATGAGCAGTTCTTC
TRBJ2-3	.	TRBD2	15	TRBV28	CASVSSGTSGTTQYF	TGTGCCAGCGTCTCATCCGGGACTAGCGGGACTACGCAGTATTTT
TRBJ2-1	.	.	15	TRBV6-6	CASRAGTSRYNEQFF	TGTGCCAGCAGGGCCGGGACCAGTCGCTACAATGAGCAGTTCTTC
TRBJ1-2	few	.	15	TRBV14	CASSRSGQKEYGYTF	TGTGCCAGCAGCCGTTCAGGACAGAAGGAATATGGCTACACCTTC
TRBJ1-4	few	.	15	TRBV19	CASSMGTSGNEKLFF	TGTGCCAGTAGTATGGGGACCTCAGGCAATGAAAAACTGTTTTTT
TRBJ1-1	.	.	13	TRBV27	CASSSVGQSEAFF	TGTGCCAGCAGTTCCGTAGGACAATCTGAAGCTTTCTTT
TRBJ1-2	.	.	15	TRBV6-1	CASSEGGALSYGYTF	TGTGCCAGCAGTGAAGGGGGGGCCCTGTCATATGGCTACACCTTC
TRBJ2-3	.	.	15	TRBV28	CASSPGGRRTDTQYF	TGTGCCAGCTCCCCCGGGGGACGCCGCACAGATACGCAGTATTTT
TRBJ2-1	.	TRBD1	14	TRBV30	CAWTSGRGYDEQFF	TGTGCCTGGACCTCGGGCAGGGGGTATGATGAGCAGTTCTTC
TRBJ2-7	.	.	16	TRBV6-5	CASSYSYQGLTYEQYF	TGTGCCAGCAGTTACTCGTACCAGGGGCTAACCTACGAGCAGTACTTC
TRBJ2-5	.	.	12	TRBV5-1	CASSFVQETLYF	TGCGCCAGCAGCTTCGTCCAAGAGACCCTGTACTTC
TRBJ2-3	.	.	14	TRBV9	CASSEGVSRDTQYF	TGTGCCAGCAGCGAGGGGGTGTCGCGGGATACGCAGTATTTT
TRBJ2-1	.	TRBD2	20	TRBV27	CASSSGGTSGSKGGYNEQFF	TGTGCCAGCAGTTCGGGGGGGACTAGCGGGAGTAAGGGTGGATACAATGAGCAGTTCTTC
TRBJ2-7	.	TRBD2	13	TRBV28	CASTRGRAYEQYF	TGTGCCAGCACCCGGGGGAGGGCCTACGAGCAGTACTTC
TRBJ1-4	.	TRBD1	13	TRBV10-2	CASRTGGGEKLFF	TGCGCCAGTCGGACAGGGGGCGGTGAAAAACTGTTTTTT
TRBJ2-7	.	.	16	TRBV21-1	CASSKPPRGMGYEQYF	TGTGCCAGCAGCAAACCCCCCCGCGGAATGGGCTACGAGCAGTACTTC
TRBJ2-2	.	TRBD2	18	TRBV7-8	CASSLGRAGGPNTGELFF	TGTGCCAGCAGCTTAGGTCGAGCGGGAGGGCCGAACACCGGGGAGCTGTTTTTT
TRBJ2-7	.	.	15	TRBV7-9	CASSLWAGASYEQYF	TGTGCCAGCAGCTTATGGGCAGGGGCTTCCTACGAGCAGTACTTC